The following is a T cell receptor (beta chain) sequence with its context. What it binds is unknown. Trimming took off 3 bases at V and 2 bases at J, with 17 bases between the two ends. Germline loops: CDR1 DFQATT, CDR2 SNEGSKA (reference sequence). The CDR3 consists of 16 residues. General observations from the study: The larger-cohort validation was restricted to a single TCR beta V-J rearrangement rather than whole repertoires. Tumor-infiltrating Treg TCR alpha and beta sequences overlapped most with tumor naive CD4+ T cells, then blood naive. In terms of TCR gene usage, tumor memory CD4+ T cells clustered together with blood and lymph node memory CD4+ cells, as well as with lymph node naive CD4+ cells.

Constant-region reverse primers amplified full-length variable regions, followed by semi-nested Nested Universal Primer A PCR. TCRdb processed the 5' RACE reads anew with MiXCR; each CDR3 protein has one entry. The profile covers 10,000 to 14,000 distinct CDR3 sequences, with around 46% appearing a single time and 9.5% to 15% taken by the ten largest. This receptor was identified in a female donor with breast cancer. The chain uses TRBV20-1 and TRBJ2-4; D perhaps matches TRBD2 (6 bases). The specimen sequenced was tumor-infiltrating naive CD4+ T cells sorted from the breast tumor. As to subset: naive CD4+ T cells, CD4+CD45RA+CD25-. In DNA, the CDR3 is TGCAGTGCTAGTATTGTAAGGGACTGGACCAAAAACATTCAGTACTTC. Its translation is CSASIVRDWTKNIQYF.